This T cell receptor (beta chain) was captured in a study of blood T cell repertoires in COVID-19. Turning to the study itself: The origin of the acute and convalescent COVID-19 samples was the United States, Italy and Spain.

TCRdb's table, derived via immunoSEQ multiplex PCR, lists solely in-frame clones and lacks some. The sample has approximately 130,000 clones; just under 90% are singletons. Trimming removed 7 bases from V and 4 bases from J, with 16 bases in between. The CDR3 consists of 14 residues. In germline, CDR1 is LNHDA, CDR2 SQIVND (reference sequence). The chain has TRBV19 and TRBJ1-1; tentatively, D is TRBD1 (5 bases). The specimen was peripheral blood. The TCR originated in a woman between 45 and 65 years old with acute or convalescent COVID-19. The CDR3 here is CASTLGGTSTEAFF. CDR3 nucleotides: TGTGCCAGTACCCTTGGGGGGACTAGCACTGAAGCTTTCTTT. The entire variable domain, with the rest obtained from reference TRBV19 and TRBJ1-1, is as follows: DGGITQSPKYLFRKEGQNVTLSCEQNLNHDAMYWYRQDPGQGLRLIYYSQIVNDFQKGDIAEGYSVSREKKESFPLTVTSAQKNPTAFYLCASTLGGTSTEAFFGQGTRLTVV.